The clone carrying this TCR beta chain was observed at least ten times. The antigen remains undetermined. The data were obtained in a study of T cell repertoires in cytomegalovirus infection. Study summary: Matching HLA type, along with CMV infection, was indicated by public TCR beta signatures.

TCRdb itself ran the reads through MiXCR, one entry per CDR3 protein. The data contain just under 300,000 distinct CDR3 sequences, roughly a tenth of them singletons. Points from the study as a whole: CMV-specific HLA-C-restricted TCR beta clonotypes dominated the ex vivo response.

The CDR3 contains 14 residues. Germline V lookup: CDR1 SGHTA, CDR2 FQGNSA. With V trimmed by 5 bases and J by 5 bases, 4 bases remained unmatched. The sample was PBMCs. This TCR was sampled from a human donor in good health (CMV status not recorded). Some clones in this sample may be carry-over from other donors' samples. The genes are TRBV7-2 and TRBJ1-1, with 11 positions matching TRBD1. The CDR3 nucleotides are TGTGCCAGCAGCATCGGGACAGGGGGTACTGAAGCTTTCTTT. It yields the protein CASSIGTGGTEAFF.